This TCR beta chain was observed in a study of cytomegalovirus exposure and HLA in healthy donors. This PCR relied on a set of 60 Vbeta primers and 13 Jbeta primers. This table comes from immunoSEQ multiplex PCR, and its TCRdb copy is limited to in-frame clones, with some not included. The data hold around 140,000 clones, with 65% to 85% observed a single time. This sequence was found in a woman aged 18-30 years in good health and CMV-seronegative. What was sequenced was PBMCs.

The chain's CDR3 is CASSQGGGQPQHF. The CDR3, as DNA: TGTGCCAGCTCCCAGGGGGGTGGTCAGCCCCAGCATTTT. The V gene is TRBV18, the J gene TRBJ1-5; 7 bases align to TRBD1. CDR1 and CDR2 (germline): KGHSH, LQKENI. With 6 bases clipped from V and 6 bases from J, the junction kept 5 bases outside the gene matches. CDR3 length: 13 residues. Using reference TRBV18 and TRBJ1-5 for the parts outside the CDR3, the full variable domain is NAGVMQNPRHLVRRRGQEARLRCSPMKGHSHVYWYRQLPEEGLKFMVYLQKENIIDESGMPKERFSAEFPKEGPSILRIQQVVRGDSAAYFCASSQGGGQPQHFGDGTRLSIL.